A single sample is the source of the 25 T cell receptor beta chains below, sequenced in a study of T cells in Graves' hyperthyroidism and ophthalmopathy (dated by TCRdb to the late 2010s). Library prep was done by multiplex PCR. Data came from an Illumina HiSeq 2000. The TCR beta CDR3 regions were amplified from the RNA transcripts. A first-round RT-PCR of the TCR CDR3 used the HTBI primer set with the Qiagen OneStep RT-PCR kit. TCRdb reprocessing: public reads trimmed at Q25 with fastp, clones called with MiXCR, in-frame beta chains kept. For every CDR3 protein sequence, its rows merge into one entry that carries the most common genes and DNA. In this sample the table shows fewer than 300,000 distinct CDR3 sequences, 20% to 25% of which occur a single time. The ten largest make up about a quarter of the sample. What was sequenced was blood. Receptor source: a man aged 35 to 55 with Graves' hyperthyroidism that later progressed to Graves' ophthalmopathy.

The V call is TRBV19, the J call TRBJ2-7; 9 positions match TRBD2. Germline values: CDR1 LNHDA, CDR2 SQIVND (reference sequence). The length of the CDR3 is 15 residues. V was clipped by 7 bases and J by 5 bases; unmatched bases: 12. As DNA, the CDR3 is TGTGCCAGTACCCAAGGTAGCGGGAGAACCAACGAGCAGTACTTC. Translated, it gives CASTQGSGRTNEQYF. Supplemented by reference TRBV19 and TRBJ2-7, the full variable domain reads DGGITQSPKYLFRKEGQNVTLSCEQNLNHDAMYWYRQDPGQGLRLIYYSQIVNDFQKGDIAEGYSVSREKKESFPLTVTSAQKNPTAFYLCASTQGSGRTNEQYFGPGTRLTVT.

The chain joins TRBV15 to TRBJ1-3, with D hard to call. V was cut by 4 bases and J by 0 bases, with 10 bases left in between. This CDR3 contains 15 residues. Germline-derived CDR1 and CDR2 are LNHNV and YYDKDF (reference sequence). The CDR3 spells CATSKSQSSGNTIYF. The DNA for the CDR3 is TGTGCCACCAGCAAAAGTCAGAGCTCTGGAAACACCATATATTTT.

This clonotype has at least ten counts. J is TRBJ1-3 and V is TRBV25-1; D not certain. Germline V gene data show CDR1 as MGHDK and CDR2 as SYGVNS. The CDR3 is made up of 16 amino acids. V was trimmed by 3 bases and J by 1 base, leaving 13 bases between them. The CDR3, as DNA: TGTGCCAGCAGTGAGTTAGGAGGGTCTTCTGGAAACACCATATATTTT. It specifies CASSELGGSSGNTIYF.

The chain combines TRBV12-3 or TRBV12-4 with TRBJ1-5; 7 bases line up with TRBD1. This CDR3 has 14 amino acids. The J segment lost 6 bases and the V segment lost 4 bases, leaving 6 bases of the junction unmatched. CDR3 nucleotides: TGTGCCAGCAGTTCCCGGGACAGCGGTCAGCCCCAGCATTTT. Its protein is CASSSRDSGQPQHF.

The chain employs TRBV20-1 and TRBJ2-5, with TRBD1 matching over 8 bases. CDR3 length: 14 amino acids. Germline V lookup: CDR1 DFQATT, CDR2 SNEGSKA (reference sequence). V lost 6 bases and J lost 4; bases outside the gene matches: 10. CDR3 in amino acids: CSAGRTGRSETQYF. The CDR3, as DNA: TGCAGTGCGGGAAGGACAGGGCGTTCAGAGACCCAGTACTTC.

This clonotype was found many times. The gene calls are TRBV25-1 and TRBJ2-7; 12 bases agree with TRBD1. CDR1 and CDR2 from the germline V gene are MGHDK and SYGVNS. This CDR3 spans 15 amino acids. Trimming at V came to 3 bases and at J to 7 bases, leaving 7 bases not matched to a gene. The CDR3 sequence is CASSEEGDRGLEQYF. CDR3 sequence (DNA): TGTGCCAGCAGTGAGGAAGGGGACAGGGGGCTTGAGCAGTACTTC.

This clonotype came up many times. The chain carries TRBV2 and TRBJ1-5; D might be TRBD1 (6 bases). The CDR3 totals 14 residues. From germline, CDR1 is SNHLY and CDR2 FYNNEI. The V and J ends lost 8 bases and 0 bases respectively, with 11 bases between them. This chain's CDR3 is CASSWGRSNQPQHF. The CDR3 region has the DNA TGTGCCAGCTCCTGGGGGCGTAGCAATCAGCCCCAGCATTTT. Full variable domain (outside the CDR3, taken from reference TRBV2 and TRBJ1-5): EPEVTQTPSHQVTQMGQEVILRCVPISNHLYFYWYRQILGQKVEFLVSFYNNEISEKSEIFDDQFSVERPDGSNFTLKIRSTKLEDSAMYFCASSWGRSNQPQHFGDGTRLSIL.

The chain recombines TRBV6-1 with TRBJ2-5, with 8 bases fitting TRBD1. Germline V gives CDR1 MNHNS, CDR2 SASEGT. With V trimmed by 4 bases and J by 5 bases, 3 bases remained unmatched. This CDR3 contains 13 residues. The DNA for the CDR3 is TGTGCCAGCAGTGGGACAGGGTACGAGACCCAGTACTTC. Amino acid sequence: CASSGTGYETQYF.

This clonotype was counted ten times or more. This chain uses TRBV10-3 with TRBJ2-4; 11 nucleotides agree with TRBD2. Germline V CDR1 and CDR2: ENHRY, SYGVKD. J gave up 0 bases and V 2 bases, and 3 bases lay outside the gene matches. The CDR3 covers 17 residues. The CDR3 loop is CAISEALAGAAKNIQYF. Written as DNA, the CDR3 is TGTGCCATCAGTGAGGCACTAGCGGGAGCAGCCAAAAACATTCAGTACTTC.

CDR3 DNA: TGTGCCAGCAGGGGATGGACTAGCGGGGGGTCACCCGTCCACGAGCAGTACTTC. It encodes CASRGWTSGGSPVHEQYF. The V call is TRBV6-2 or TRBV6-3, the J call TRBJ2-7; 14 nucleotides align to TRBD2. V dropped 6 bases and J dropped 5; count of bases not matched to a gene: 15. The CDR3 has 18 residues. Germline assignment: CDR1 MNHEY and CDR2 SVGEGT.

This clonotype was seen ten or more times. V and J are TRBV20-1 and TRBJ1-5, with TRBD1 matching over 7 bases. This CDR3 has 15 amino acids. V trimming: 0 bases; J trimming: 1 base; junction bases outside the gene matches: 3. The V gene's germline CDR1 is DFQATT and CDR2 SNEGSKA (reference sequence). This chain's CDR3 is CSARDAGGSNQPQHF. For the CDR3, the DNA is TGCAGTGCTAGAGATGCAGGGGGAAGCAATCAGCCCCAGCATTTT.

Many counts were recorded for this clonotype. The chain uses TRBV7-8 and TRBJ2-7; TRBD1 agrees at 8 bases. Germline V gene sequence: CDR1 SGHVS, CDR2 FQNEAQ. After removal of 5 bases from V and 6 bases from J, the junction contained 15 bases not matched to a gene. The CDR3 is 16 amino acids. CDR3 region: CASSPWTGFVSREQYF. DNA for the CDR3: TGTGCCAGCAGCCCTTGGACAGGGTTCGTATCCCGCGAGCAGTACTTC.

This rearrangement joins TRBV6-1 to TRBJ2-1, with D maybe TRBD1 (6 bases). This CDR3 is 15 amino acids long. Looked up from germline, CDR1 is MNHNS and CDR2 is SASEGT. Deletions cut 7 bases from V and 6 bases from J, with 19 bases between. Here the CDR3 reads CASTNRSWGRNEQFF. As DNA, the CDR3 is TGTGCCAGCACAAACCGGTCGTGGGGGCGCAATGAGCAGTTCTTC.

This clonotype came up many times. The rearrangement joins TRBV19 to TRBJ2-6; D remains ambiguous. CDR1 is LNHDA, CDR2 SQIVND, per germline (reference sequence). The CDR3 loop spans 19 amino acids. Trimming cost V 3 bases and J 1 base, with 19 bases left between them. CDR3 sequence reads: CASSIHVLVLGSGANVLTF. CDR3 DNA: TGTGCCAGTAGTATCCACGTTTTGGTTCTTGGATCTGGGGCCAACGTCCTGACTTTC.

There are many counts of this clonotype. The CDR3 region is CASSSTAVFDGYTF. As DNA, the CDR3 is TGTGCCAGCAGCTCTACGGCGGTTTTTGATGGCTACACCTTC. The gene calls are TRBV7-9 and TRBJ1-2; D ambiguous. CDR1 SEHNR and CDR2 FQNEAQ come from the germline V gene (reference sequence). Trimming stripped 4 bases from V and 6 bases from J, with 15 bases between. This CDR3 has 14 amino acids.

This clonotype occurred many times. This sequence joins TRBV9 and TRBJ2-3, with 12 bases fitting TRBD2. This CDR3 region has 16 residues. Germline values: CDR1 SGDLS, CDR2 YYNGEE. Trimming cost V 3 bases and J 4 bases; bases outside gene matches: 6. The CDR3 is CASSERLAGVPDTQYF. CDR3 DNA sequence: TGTGCCAGCAGCGAGCGACTAGCGGGAGTCCCAGATACGCAGTATTTT.

This rearrangement joins TRBV6-5 to TRBJ2-2, with TRBD2 matching over 8 bases. CDR1 and CDR2 (germline): MNHEY, SVGAGI. There are 16 residues in the CDR3. Trimming at V came to 1 base and at J to 3 bases, leaving 4 bases not matched to a gene. For the CDR3, the DNA is TGTGCCAGCAGTTACTTCACGGGAGGGGACACCGGGGAGCTGTTTTTT. Its translation: CASSYFTGGDTGELFF.

The chain carries TRBV10-3 and TRBJ1-1; D ambiguous. The CDR3 is made up of 13 amino acids. CDR1 is ENHRY and CDR2 is SYGVKD in the germline V gene. V dropped 4 bases and J dropped 2 bases, with 8 bases sitting between them. The CDR3 is CAISADTNTEAFF. The CDR3 region has the DNA TGTGCCATCAGTGCTGACACCAACACTGAAGCTTTCTTT.

This clonotype was seen a handful of times. This chain links TRBV18 with TRBJ1-2; D might be TRBD1 (5 bases). Trimming stripped 3 bases from V and 2 bases from J, with 10 bases between. The V gene's germline CDR1 is KGHSH and CDR2 LQKENI. The CDR3 is made up of 14 amino acids. CDR3 loop: CASSPAGTNYGYTF. The CDR3 DNA reads TGTGCCAGCTCACCCGCCGGGACGAACTATGGCTACACCTTC.

Ten or more counts support this clonotype. This chain connects TRBV7-3 to TRBJ2-2; 8 positions agree with TRBD2. This CDR3 comprises 18 residues. CDR1 SGHTA and CDR2 FQGTGA come from the germline V gene. V shed 5 bases, J shed 7 bases, and the junction held 18 bases outside the gene matches. The CDR3 sequence: CASSLRRDSGIGHGELFF. The CDR3 coding sequence is TGTGCCAGCAGCCTCCGGCGGGATAGCGGGATAGGTCACGGGGAGCTGTTTTTT.

This clonotype has ten or more counts. V is TRBV27 and J is TRBJ2-2; TRBD2 aligns across 13 bases. Germline V gene lookup returns CDR1 MNHEY and CDR2 SMNVEV (reference sequence). CDR3 length: 22 residues. Trimming at V came to 2 bases and at J to 2 bases, leaving 17 bases not matched to a gene. CDR3 residues: CASSLLTGTSGIPYYNTGELFF. The CDR3 DNA sequence: TGTGCCAGCAGTTTACTCACAGGGACTAGCGGGATCCCCTACTATAACACCGGGGAGCTGTTTTTT.

The sample holds many counts of this clonotype. The J gene is TRBJ1-2, the V gene TRBV20-1; TRBD1 agrees at 10 bases. V gave up 1 base and J gave up 8 bases; unmatched junction bases: 4. The CDR3 extends over 13 amino acids. CDR1 is DFQATT, CDR2 SNEGSKA, per germline (reference sequence). The CDR3 coding sequence is TGCAGTGCTAGAGTTGGGACAGGGGTAGGCTACACCTTC. This gives the protein CSARVGTGVGYTF.

The sample holds many counts of this clonotype. The chain carries TRBV20-1 and TRBJ1-1, with 7 nucleotides matching TRBD1. Per the germline V gene, CDR1 is DFQATT and CDR2 is SNEGSKA (reference sequence). The length of the CDR3 is 14 residues. J was trimmed by 3 bases and V by 0 bases; bases with no gene match: 4. CDR3 in DNA: TGCAGTGCTAGAGATTCGGACAGGTACACTGAAGCTTTCTTT. Amino acid sequence: CSARDSDRYTEAFF.

The table lists this clonotype with a count of one. As DNA, the CDR3 is TGTGCCAGCACGGGACTCATCTCTGGAAACACCATATATTTT. It is translated as CASTGLISGNTIYF. The chain recombines TRBV2 with TRBJ1-3, with a possible D match to TRBD1 (5 bases). Germline V gene sequence: CDR1 SNHLY, CDR2 FYNNEI. The CDR3 spans 14 residues. V lost 7 bases and J 0 bases, leaving 10 bases between the germline ends.

This clonotype was picked up many times. The V and J genes are TRBV7-9 and TRBJ1-1; 7 bases match TRBD1. Germline trimming cut 6 bases from V and 1 base from J; bases unmatched to any gene: 5. From germline, CDR1 is SEHNR and CDR2 FQNEAQ (reference sequence). This CDR3 is 14 amino acids long. Here the CDR3 reads CASSYRGGNTEAFF. For the CDR3, the DNA is TGTGCCAGCAGTTACAGGGGTGGGAACACTGAAGCTTTCTTT.